This TCR beta chain comes out of a study of blood T cell repertoires in COVID-19. Study details: Some COVID-19 samples were acute and others convalescent; all came from the United States, Italy and Spain. T cells, B-cell-depleted T cells, or PBMCs supplied cDNA or gDNA.

In the authors' methods: The assay estimated nucleated cells by amplifying reference gene primers. Assay used: immunoSEQ multiplex PCR; TCRdb lists only in-frame clones, some missing. D and trimming were read from the DNA, whereas the V and J calls and clone size are those reported in that table. The profile shows approximately 350,000 clones, over 75% of them singletons. The CDR3 contains 13 residues. Per the germline V gene, CDR1 is MDHEN and CDR2 is SYDVKM. V lost 6 bases, J lost 3 bases, and 9 bases lay in between. In terms of age and location, participants ranged from roughly 18 to 89 years and lived in fewer than 30 US areas.

The sequenced sample consisted of PBMCs or T cells enriched from blood (not recorded which). The chain is built from TRBV28 and TRBJ2-1, with D perhaps TRBD2 (5 bases). The TCR was taken from a woman aged 30 to 39 who had recovered from COVID-19. CDR3 DNA: TGTGCCAGCAGGGCGGGCCGCTACAATGAGCAGTTCTTC. Translation: CASRAGRYNEQFF.